The 11 T cell receptor beta chains in this list originate from one sample, sequenced in a study of human T cells and chemical hapten exposure. Total RNA was isolated from unfractionated whole blood. TCRdb re-called the 5' RACE reads through MiXCR, storing one row per CDR3 protein. The sample yields 100,000 to 120,000 distinct CDR3 sequences, approximately 19% seen once. The receptor set was obtained from a human donor in good health.

The V and J genes are TRBV6-5 and TRBJ1-4; weak D call: TRBD1 (5 bases). The CDR3 runs 13 residues. The germline V and J ends were trimmed by 8 bases and 4 bases, with 11 bases remaining between them. Looked up from germline, CDR1 is MNHEY and CDR2 is SVGAGI. For the CDR3, the DNA is TGTGCCAGCCGTGGGACGGATAATGAAAAACTGTTTTTT. It translates to CASRGTDNEKLFF.

The rearrangement joins TRBV29-1 to TRBJ1-1; no firm D call. Germline V gene data show CDR1 as SQVTM and CDR2 as ANQGSEA. The CDR3 has 12 residues. The V and J ends lost 6 bases and 10 bases respectively, with 18 bases between them. The CDR3 DNA reads as TGCAGCGTCCAGGAAGGCGGCCGGCGAGCTTTCTTT. Protein: CSVQEGGRRAFF. Combining the CDR3 with reference TRBV29-1 and TRBJ1-1 gives the whole variable domain SAVISQKPSRDICQRGTSLTIQCQVDSQVTMMFWYRQQPGQSLTLIATANQGSEATYESGFVIDKFPISRPNLTFSTLTVSNMSPEDSSIYLCSVQEGGRRAFFGQGTRLTVV.

Only a few counts were recorded for this clonotype. V is TRBV7-2 and J is TRBJ1-5; TRBD1 agrees at 9 bases. Germline V CDR1 and CDR2: SGHTA, FQGNSA. The trim removed 5 bases at V and 2 bases at J, leaving 4 bases unmatched. The CDR3 covers 15 residues. The CDR3 DNA sequence: TGTGCCAGCAGCCCGGACAGGGGAGGCAATCAGCCCCAGCATTTT. Encoded protein: CASSPDRGGNQPQHF.

This clonotype came up a few times. This chain uses TRBV11-2 with TRBJ2-7; 9 nucleotides match TRBD1. CDR3 length equals 16 residues. J was trimmed by 6 bases and V by 2 bases; bases with no gene match: 11. The germline CDR1 and CDR2 sequences are SGHAT and FQNNGV. The DNA for the CDR3 is TGTGCCAGCAGCTTACCCCCGGGACAGGGAATGATCGAGCAGTACTTC. Translating it yields CASSLPPGQGMIEQYF.

This clonotype was observed at least ten times. V gene TRBV28 combines with J gene TRBJ1-1; D gene uncertain. Germline loops: CDR1 MDHEN, CDR2 SYDVKM. The CDR3 runs to 14 residues. The ends were cut back, 1 base at V and 4 bases at J, with 10 bases in the middle. The CDR3 sequence is CASSLSRSGTEAFF. Written as DNA, the CDR3 is TGTGCCAGCAGTTTATCCCGAAGTGGCACTGAAGCTTTCTTT.

J is TRBJ2-1 and V is TRBV7-8; TRBD2 matches 8 bases. Germline CDR1 is SGHVS and CDR2 is FQNEAQ. CDR3 length equals 16 residues. Germline trimming cut 5 bases from V and 9 bases from J; bases unmatched to any gene: 15. The CDR3 nucleotides are TGTGCCAGCAGCCGAAGGGGCCCGGGAGGGCAGGGTGAGCAGTTCTTC. The encoded protein is CASSRRGPGGQGEQFF.

This chain joins TRBV5-5 and TRBJ1-1; D ambiguous. The CDR3 has 16 amino acids. The germline CDR1 and CDR2 sequences are SGHKS and YYEKEE (reference sequence). The germline V and J ends were trimmed by 5 bases and 3 bases, with 20 bases remaining between them. CDR3 DNA: TGTGCCAGCAGAAGAACTAGCAAGATTCTGGACACTGAAGCTTTCTTT. Protein sequence: CASRRTSKILDTEAFF.

This clonotype was counted only a few times. The chain couples TRBV29-1 to TRBJ1-1, with 7 nucleotides matching TRBD1. V lost 3 bases to trimming and J lost 1 base; unmatched junction nucleotides: 20. Per germline, CDR1 SQVTM and CDR2 ANQGSEA. The CDR3 spans 19 residues. In DNA, the CDR3 is TGCAGCGTTGAGGGGAGCTCGGGGACAGTCTACTTCGCGAACACTGAAGCTTTCTTT. This gives the protein CSVEGSSGTVYFANTEAFF.

In its sample, this clonotype was seen a few times. The chain links TRBV5-1 to TRBJ2-3; no clear D gene. CDR3 length equals 15 residues. The germline CDR1 and CDR2 sequences are SGHRS and YFSETQ. Trimming stripped 0 bases from V and 7 bases from J, with 15 bases between. DNA for the CDR3: TGCGCCAGCAGCTTGGCCGGTCAGGAGCAAAATACGCAGTATTTT. This gives the protein CASSLAGQEQNTQYF. Drawing the rest from reference TRBV5-1 and TRBJ2-3, the complete variable domain is KAGVTQTPRYLIKTRGQQVTLSCSPISGHRSVSWYQQTPGQGLQFLFEYFSETQRNKGNFPGRFSGRQFSNSRSEMNVSTLELGDSALYLCASSLAGQEQNTQYFGPGTRLTVL.

The chain combines TRBV7-9 with TRBJ1-1; D ambiguous. V was clipped by 5 bases and J by 11 bases, with 9 bases between them. The V gene's germline CDR1 is SEHNR and CDR2 FQNEAQ (reference sequence). This CDR3 comprises 10 residues. Here the CDR3 DNA reads TGTGCCAGCAGCACGGCGGAGGCTTTCTTT. Amino acid sequence: CASSTAEAFF.

The V gene is TRBV28, the J gene TRBJ2-7; no clear D gene. V was clipped by 6 bases and J by 5 bases, with 14 bases between them. The CDR3 spans 13 residues. The germline gives CDR1 MDHEN, CDR2 SYDVKM. The CDR3 sequence is CASRDDTLDEQYF. In DNA, the CDR3 is TGTGCCAGCAGAGATGACACCCTTGACGAGCAGTACTTC.